Sequencing of this T cell receptor beta chain was carried out in a study of early T cells in non-severe SARS-CoV-2 infection. TCRdb reanalysed the 5' RACE reads using MiXCR and keeps one entry per CDR3 protein. The sample lists 30,000 to 45,000 distinct CDR3 sequences; approximately 9.9% were seen once. At least ten counts were recorded for this clonotype. This CDR3 has 13 amino acids. Germline V CDR1 and CDR2: SGHAT, FQNNGV. Germline trimming cut 4 bases from V and 5 bases from J; bases unmatched to any gene: 4. Sequencing was done on a sample of whole blood. The genes are TRBV11-2 and TRBJ2-7, with 8 positions matching TRBD1. This TCR was sampled from an adult who was a healthcare worker with PCR-confirmed SARS-CoV-2 infection or an uninfected control (not recorded which). DNA of the CDR3: TGTGCCAGCAGCTCCAGGGGGCGGGACGAGCAGTACTTC. It encodes CASSSRGRDEQYF. Using reference TRBV11-2 and TRBJ2-7 for the parts outside the CDR3, the full variable domain is EAGVAQSPRYKIIEKRQSVAFWCNPISGHATLYWYQQILGQGPKLLIQFQNNGVVDDSQLPKDRFSAERLKGVDSTLKIQPAKLEDSAVYLCASSSRGRDEQYFGPGTRLTVT.